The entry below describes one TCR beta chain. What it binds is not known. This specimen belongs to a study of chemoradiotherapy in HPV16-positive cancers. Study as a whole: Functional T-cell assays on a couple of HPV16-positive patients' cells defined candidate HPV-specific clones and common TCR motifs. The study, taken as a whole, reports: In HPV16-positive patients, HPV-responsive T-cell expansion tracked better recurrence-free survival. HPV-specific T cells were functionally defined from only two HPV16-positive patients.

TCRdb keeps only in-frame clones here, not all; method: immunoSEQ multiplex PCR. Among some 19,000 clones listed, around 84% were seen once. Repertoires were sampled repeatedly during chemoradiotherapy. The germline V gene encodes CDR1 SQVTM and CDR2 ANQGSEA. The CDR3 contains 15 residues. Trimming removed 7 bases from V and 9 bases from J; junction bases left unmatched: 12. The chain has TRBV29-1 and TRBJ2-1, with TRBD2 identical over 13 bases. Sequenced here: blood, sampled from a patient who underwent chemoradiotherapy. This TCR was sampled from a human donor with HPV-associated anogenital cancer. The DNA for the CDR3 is TGCAGCGAGAGACTAGCGGGGGGCCTAAGGGGTGAGCAGTTCTTC. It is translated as CSERLAGGLRGEQFF.